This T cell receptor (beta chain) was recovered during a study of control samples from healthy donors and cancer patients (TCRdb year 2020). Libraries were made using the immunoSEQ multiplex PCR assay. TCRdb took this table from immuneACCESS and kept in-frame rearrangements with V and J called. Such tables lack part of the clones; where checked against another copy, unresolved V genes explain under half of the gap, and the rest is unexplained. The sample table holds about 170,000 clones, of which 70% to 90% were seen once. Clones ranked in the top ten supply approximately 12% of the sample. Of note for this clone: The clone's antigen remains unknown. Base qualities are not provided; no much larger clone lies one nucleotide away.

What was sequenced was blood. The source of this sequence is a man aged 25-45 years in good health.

The DNA reads TGTGCCAGCAGCAAAGTCGGGAGGGCCCGCGAGCAGTACTTC. It translates as CASSKVGRAREQYF. The sequence links TRBV21-1 to TRBJ2-7; the D segment call TRBD2 is taken from the table without a DNA check. TRBV21-1 is annotated as a pseudogene. The CDR3 measures 14 amino acids from cysteine to phenylalanine. Only CDR3 DNA remains: 42 bases, in frame from the first base.